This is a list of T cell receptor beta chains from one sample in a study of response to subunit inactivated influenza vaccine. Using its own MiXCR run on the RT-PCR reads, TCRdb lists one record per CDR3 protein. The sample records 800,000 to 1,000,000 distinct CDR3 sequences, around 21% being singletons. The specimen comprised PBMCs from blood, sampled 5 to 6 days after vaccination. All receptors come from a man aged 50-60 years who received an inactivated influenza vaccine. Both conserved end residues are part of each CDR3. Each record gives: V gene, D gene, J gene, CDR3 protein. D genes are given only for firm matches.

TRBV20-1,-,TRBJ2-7,CSAPAQGNEQYF
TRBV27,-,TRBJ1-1,CASSFKLSGTEAFF
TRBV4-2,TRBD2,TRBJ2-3,CASSQASGSGTDTQYF
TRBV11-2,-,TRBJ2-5,CASSLHRARETQYF
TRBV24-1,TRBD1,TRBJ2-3,CATSAPGQLTDTQYF
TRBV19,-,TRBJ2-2,CASKQGLNTGELFF
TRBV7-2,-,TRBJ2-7,CASSSHRVSLWEQYF
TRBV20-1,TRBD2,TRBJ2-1,CSARDWWLAGGQFEQFF
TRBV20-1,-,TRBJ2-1,CSARSGETGYNEQFF
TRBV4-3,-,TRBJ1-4,CASSRGRLNEKLFF
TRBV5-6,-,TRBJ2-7,CASSLWGNEQYF
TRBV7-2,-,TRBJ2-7,CASSRDPSPYEQYF
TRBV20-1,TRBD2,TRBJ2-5,CSATLGRGGQETQYF
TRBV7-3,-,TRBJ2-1,CASSLEERHNEQFF
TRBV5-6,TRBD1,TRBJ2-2,CASSLGTGVGELFF
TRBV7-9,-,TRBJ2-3,CASSLTPDTQYF
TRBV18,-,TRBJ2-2,CASSLGSVRTSNTGELFF
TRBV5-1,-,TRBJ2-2,CASSRDANTGELFF
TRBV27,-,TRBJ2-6,CASSLLPLGANVLTF
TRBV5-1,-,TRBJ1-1,CASSSTAMTTEAFF
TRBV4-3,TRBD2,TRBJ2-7,CASSQEMSGGSSYEQYF
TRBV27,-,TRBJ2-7,CASSFIGRTYEQYF
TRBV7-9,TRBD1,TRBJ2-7,CASRKGAIDEQYF
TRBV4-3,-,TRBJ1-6,CASSRRGSNSPLHF
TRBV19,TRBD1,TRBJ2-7,CASSGTGVHEQYF
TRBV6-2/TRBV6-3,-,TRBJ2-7,CASSYYYKVFEQYF
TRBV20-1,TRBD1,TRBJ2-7,CSARGPPGQGGYEQYF
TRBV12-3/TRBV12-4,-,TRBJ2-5,CASSLRSGAGETQYF
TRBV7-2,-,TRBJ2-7,CASSLGGSPPLEQYF
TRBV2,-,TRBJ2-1,CASSEGDSDNEQFF
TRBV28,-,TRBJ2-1,CASSPRFYNEQFF
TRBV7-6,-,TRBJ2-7,CASSLVIRAGEQYF
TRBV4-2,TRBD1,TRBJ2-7,CASSQVGQGIGPYEQYF
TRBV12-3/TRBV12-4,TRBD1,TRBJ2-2,CASSDRDNTGELFF
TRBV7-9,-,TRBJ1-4,CASSLDGPGGEKLFF
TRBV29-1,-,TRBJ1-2,CSVEATRSYGYTF
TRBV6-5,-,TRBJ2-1,CASGTRPHGRFF
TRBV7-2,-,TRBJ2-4,CASSLGQNPNIQYF
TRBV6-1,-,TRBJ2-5,CASSPRTLLRETQYF
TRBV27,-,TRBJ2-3,CASSFYGDTDTQYF
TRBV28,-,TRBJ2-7,CASRTGQSYEQYF
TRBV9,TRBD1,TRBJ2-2,CASSLTATGTNTGELFF
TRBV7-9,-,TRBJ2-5,CASSSSASGETQYF
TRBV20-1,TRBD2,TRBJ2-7,CSALGREVYEQYF
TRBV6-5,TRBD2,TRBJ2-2,CASSSRLAGGSGELFF
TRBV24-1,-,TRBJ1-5,CATSRRTSNQPQHF
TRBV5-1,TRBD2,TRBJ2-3,CASSLGLAMSTDTQYF
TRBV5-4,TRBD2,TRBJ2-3,CASSLVLSGDTDTQYF
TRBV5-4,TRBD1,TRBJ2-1,CASSRQGALNEQFF
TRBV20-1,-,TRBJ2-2,CSASSGTGELFF
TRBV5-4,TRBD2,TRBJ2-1,CASSSIGTSGYNEQFF
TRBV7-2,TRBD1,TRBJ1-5,CASSLSGTVGLHQPQHF
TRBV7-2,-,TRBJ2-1,CASSLHQRQVDNEQFF